This T cell receptor beta chain was sequenced for a study of OX40 agonist ivuxolimab in advanced cancers. This CDR3 has 14 residues. Deletions cut 0 bases from V and 2 bases from J, with 8 bases between. Germline CDR1 is SGHKS and CDR2 is YYEKEE (reference sequence). The assay was immunoSEQ multiplex PCR, and TCRdb's table has in-frame clones only and misses some. This table has roughly 80,000 clones, about 93% appearing once. The clonotype was recovered from an adult with an advanced solid tumor such as melanoma, head and neck, liver or kidney cancer. The chain has TRBV5-5 and TRBJ2-5; the D is unclear. The sample in question was CD4+ or CD8+ T cells sorted from blood, obtained in a trial of the OX40 agonist ivuxolimab. The CDR3 loop is CASSLVLGQETQYF. In DNA form, the CDR3 reads TGTGCCAGCAGCTTGGTTCTGGGACAAGAGACCCAGTACTTC.